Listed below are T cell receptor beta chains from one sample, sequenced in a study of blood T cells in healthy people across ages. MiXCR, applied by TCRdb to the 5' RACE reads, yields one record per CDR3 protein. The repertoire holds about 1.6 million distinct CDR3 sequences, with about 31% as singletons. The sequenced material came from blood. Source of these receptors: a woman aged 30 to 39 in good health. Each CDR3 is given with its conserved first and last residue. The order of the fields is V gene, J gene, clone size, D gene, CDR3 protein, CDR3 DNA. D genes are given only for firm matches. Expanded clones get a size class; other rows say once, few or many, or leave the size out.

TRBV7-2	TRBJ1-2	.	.	CASSLGRGGYGYTF	TGTGCCAGCAGCTTAGGGCGGGGAGGCTATGGCTACACCTTC
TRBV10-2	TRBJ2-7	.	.	CASSVDGTSFYEQYF	TGCGCCAGCAGTGTTGACGGGACGTCCTTCTACGAGCAGTACTTC
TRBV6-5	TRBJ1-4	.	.	CTSSYAGPPNEKLFF	TGTACCAGCAGTTACGCGGGGCCGCCTAATGAAAAACTGTTTTTT
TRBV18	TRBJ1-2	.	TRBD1	CASSAFKPGQGRIDYGYTF	TGTGCCAGCTCAGCTTTTAAACCGGGACAGGGTAGGATTGACTATGGCTACACCTTC
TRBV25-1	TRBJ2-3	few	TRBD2	CASSDYDVTSGGGDTQYF	TGTGCCAGCAGTGATTATGATGTGACTAGCGGGGGTGGAGATACGCAGTATTTT
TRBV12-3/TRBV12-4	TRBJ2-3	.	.	CASSSPPGGTDTQYF	TGTGCCAGCAGTTCACCGCCCGGGGGCACAGATACGCAGTATTTT
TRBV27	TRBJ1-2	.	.	CASSFASGPDGYTF	TGTGCCAGCAGTTTCGCGTCCGGTCCCGATGGCTACACCTTC
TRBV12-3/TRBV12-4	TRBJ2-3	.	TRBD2	CASMTSGGSDTQYF	TGTGCCAGCATGACTAGCGGGGGGAGTGATACGCAGTATTTT
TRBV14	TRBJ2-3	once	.	CASSHRDTTDTQYF	TGTGCCAGCAGCCATCGGGACACCACAGATACGCAGTATTTT
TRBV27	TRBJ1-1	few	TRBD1	CASGTVWNTEAFF	TGTGCCAGCGGGACAGTTTGGAACACTGAAGCTTTCTTT
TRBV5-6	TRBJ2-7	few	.	CATTTWGAGEQYF	TGTGCCACCACTACCTGGGGGGCCGGCGAGCAGTACTTC
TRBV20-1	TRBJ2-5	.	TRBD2	CSAKLRLAGGWGETQYF	TGCAGTGCTAAGCTCAGACTAGCGGGAGGCTGGGGGGAGACCCAGTACTTC
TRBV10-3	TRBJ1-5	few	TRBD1	CAASPTGGNQPQHF	TGTGCCGCCTCACCGACAGGGGGAAATCAGCCCCAGCATTTT
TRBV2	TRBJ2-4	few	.	CASSERVWSIQYF	TGTGCCAGCAGTGAAAGGGTCTGGTCCATTCAGTACTTC
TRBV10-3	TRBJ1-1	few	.	CAISDRAGTEAFF	TGTGCCATCAGTGACAGGGCCGGCACTGAAGCTTTCTTT
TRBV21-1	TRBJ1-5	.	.	CASSKTMSNQPQHF	TGTGCCAGCAGCAAGACCATGAGCAATCAGCCCCAGCATTTT
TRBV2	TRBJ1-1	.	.	CASSEGQTNTEAFF	TGTGCCAGCAGTGAGGGTCAGACAAACACTGAAGCTTTCTTT
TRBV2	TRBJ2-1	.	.	CASSDTSEPYNEQFF	TGTGCCAGCAGCGATACCTCGGAACCGTACAATGAGCAGTTCTTC
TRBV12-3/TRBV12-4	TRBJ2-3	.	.	CASSTRGSGSTDTQYF	TGTGCCAGCAGTACCCGGGGTAGCGGTAGCACAGATACGCAGTATTTT
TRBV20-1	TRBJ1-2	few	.	CSAVPSGHGYTF	TGCAGTGCCGTTCCCAGTGGGCATGGCTACACCTTC
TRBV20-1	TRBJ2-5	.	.	CSAPEFQETQYF	TGCAGTGCTCCAGAGTTTCAAGAGACCCAGTACTTC
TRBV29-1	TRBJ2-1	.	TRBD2	CSVQGLAGGAKQFF	TGCAGCGTTCAGGGACTAGCGGGAGGGGCTAAGCAGTTCTTC
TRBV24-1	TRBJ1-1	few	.	CATAWKAEDLRVTEAFF	TGTGCCACCGCCTGGAAGGCAGAAGACTTAAGAGTCACTGAAGCTTTCTTT
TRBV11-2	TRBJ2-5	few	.	CASSPLVRRGQETQYF	TGTGCCAGCAGCCCCCTCGTTCGGCGGGGCCAGGAGACCCAGTACTTC
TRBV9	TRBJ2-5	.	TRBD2	CASSPGLAGGPETQYF	TGTGCCAGCAGCCCGGGACTAGCGGGGGGGCCGGAGACCCAGTACTTC
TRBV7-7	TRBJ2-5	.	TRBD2	CASSLQSGVQETQYF	TGTGCCAGCAGCCTCCAAAGCGGGGTCCAAGAGACCCAGTACTTC
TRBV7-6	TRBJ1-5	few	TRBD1	CASSVGTGYQPQHF	TGTGCCAGCAGCGTAGGGACAGGGTATCAGCCCCAGCATTTT
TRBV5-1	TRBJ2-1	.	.	CASSGLERGYNEQFF	TGCGCCAGCAGCGGTCTCGAGAGGGGATACAATGAGCAGTTCTTC
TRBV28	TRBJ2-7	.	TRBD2	CASRTVQAGGPYEQYF	TGCGCCAGCCGTACGGTTCAAGCGGGAGGGCCTTACGAGCAGTACTTC
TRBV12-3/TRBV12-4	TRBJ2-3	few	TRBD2	CASRPGTSGPGTDTQYF	TGTGCCAGCAGACCCGGGACTAGCGGCCCGGGTACAGATACGCAGTATTTT
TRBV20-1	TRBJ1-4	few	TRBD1	CSAGEGQGVEKLFF	TGCAGTGCTGGCGAGGGACAGGGCGTGGAAAAACTGTTTTTT
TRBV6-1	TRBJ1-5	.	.	CASSDLSRAGGNQPQHF	TGTGCCAGCAGTGACCTAAGCAGGGCGGGAGGCAATCAGCCCCAGCATTTT
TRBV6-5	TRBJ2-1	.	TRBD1	CASRIPGQGASHEQFF	TGTGCCAGCAGAATCCCGGGACAGGGGGCTAGTCATGAGCAGTTCTTC